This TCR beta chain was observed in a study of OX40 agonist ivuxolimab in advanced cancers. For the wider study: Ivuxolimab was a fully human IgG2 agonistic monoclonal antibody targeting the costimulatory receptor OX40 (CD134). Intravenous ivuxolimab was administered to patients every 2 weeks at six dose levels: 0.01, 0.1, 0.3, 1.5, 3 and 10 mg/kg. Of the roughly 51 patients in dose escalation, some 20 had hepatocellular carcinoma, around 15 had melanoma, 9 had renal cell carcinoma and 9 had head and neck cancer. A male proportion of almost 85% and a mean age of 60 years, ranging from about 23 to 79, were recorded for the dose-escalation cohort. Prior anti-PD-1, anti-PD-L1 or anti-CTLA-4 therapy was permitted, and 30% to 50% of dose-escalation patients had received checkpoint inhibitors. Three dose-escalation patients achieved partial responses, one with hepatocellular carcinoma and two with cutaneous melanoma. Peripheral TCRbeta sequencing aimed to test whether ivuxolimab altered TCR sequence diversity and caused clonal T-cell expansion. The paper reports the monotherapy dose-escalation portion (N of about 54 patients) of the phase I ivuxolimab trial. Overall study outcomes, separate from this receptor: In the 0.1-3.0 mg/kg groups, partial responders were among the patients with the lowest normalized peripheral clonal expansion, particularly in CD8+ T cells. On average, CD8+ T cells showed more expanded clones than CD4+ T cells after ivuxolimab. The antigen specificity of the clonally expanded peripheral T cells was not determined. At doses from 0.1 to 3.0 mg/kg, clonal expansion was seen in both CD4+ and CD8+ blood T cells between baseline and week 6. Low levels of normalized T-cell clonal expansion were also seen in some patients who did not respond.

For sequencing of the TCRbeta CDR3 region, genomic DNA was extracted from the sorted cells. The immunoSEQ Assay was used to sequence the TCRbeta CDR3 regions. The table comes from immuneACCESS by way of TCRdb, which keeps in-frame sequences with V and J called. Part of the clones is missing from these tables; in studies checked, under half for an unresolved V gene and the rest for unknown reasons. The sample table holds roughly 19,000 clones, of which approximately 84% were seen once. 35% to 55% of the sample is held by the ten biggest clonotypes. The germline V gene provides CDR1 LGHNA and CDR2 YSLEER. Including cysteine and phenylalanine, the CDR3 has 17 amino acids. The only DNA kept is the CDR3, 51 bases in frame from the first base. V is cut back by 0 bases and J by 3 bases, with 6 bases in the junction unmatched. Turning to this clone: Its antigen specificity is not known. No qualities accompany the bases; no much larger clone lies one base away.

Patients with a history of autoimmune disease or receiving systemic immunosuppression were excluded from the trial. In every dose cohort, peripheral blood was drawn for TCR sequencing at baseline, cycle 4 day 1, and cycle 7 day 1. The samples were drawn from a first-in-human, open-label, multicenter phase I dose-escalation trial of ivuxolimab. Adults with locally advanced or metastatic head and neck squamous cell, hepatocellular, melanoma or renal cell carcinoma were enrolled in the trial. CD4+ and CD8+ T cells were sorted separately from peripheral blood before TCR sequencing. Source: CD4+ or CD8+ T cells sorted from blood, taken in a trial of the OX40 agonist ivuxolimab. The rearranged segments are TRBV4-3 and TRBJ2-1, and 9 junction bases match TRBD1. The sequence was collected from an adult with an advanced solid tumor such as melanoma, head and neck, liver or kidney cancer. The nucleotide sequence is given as TGCGCCAGCAGCCAAGATTATTCGGGACAGGGCTACAATGAGCAGTTCTTC. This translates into CASSQDYSGQGYNEQFF.